The next 18 T cell receptor beta chains were all read from a single sample in a study of regulatory T cells in long-lasting Graves disease. Stated time point: newly diagnosed GD, antithyroid drugs for less than 3 months. From PBMCs, RNA was extracted and then used to make the TCR library. Arm-PCR of CDR3 regions and iRepertoire HTBI primers were the basis on which TCR beta libraries were built. TCRdb redid the calling of the multiplex PCR reads with MiXCR, one entry per CDR3 protein. The table records about 310,000 distinct CDR3 sequences, 15% to 20% of them present only once. The source material was peripheral blood mononuclear cells (PBMCs), sampled at new diagnosis, from a patient treated with antithyroid drugs. The receptors originated from a female donor with Graves disease.

This clonotype was recorded many times. The rearrangement uses TRBV10-2 and TRBJ2-1; TRBD2 agrees at 12 bases. This CDR3 spans 13 amino acids. Germline values: CDR1 WSHSY, CDR2 SAAADI. Trimming cost V 6 bases and J 8 bases; bases outside gene matches: 2. The CDR3 sequence: CASRGLAGDEQFF. In DNA form, the CDR3 reads TGCGCCAGCAGGGGACTAGCGGGCGATGAGCAGTTCTTC.

This clonotype appeared a few times. This chain uses TRBV6-5 with TRBJ2-7; D could derive from TRBD1 or TRBD2 (5 bases each). Germline CDR1 and CDR2: MNHEY and SVGAGI. The CDR3 runs 14 residues. V was shortened by 2 bases and J by 3 bases, with 11 bases between the two germline ends. DNA of the CDR3: TGTGCCAGCAGTTACGAGGGGTCGGTCTACGAGCAGTACTTC. As protein: CASSYEGSVYEQYF.

This clonotype was seen repeatedly, ten times or more. This chain joins TRBV28 and TRBJ1-5; unclear D gene. The germline gives CDR1 MDHEN, CDR2 SYDVKM. Between the trimmed V and J ends, which lost 6 bases and 0 bases, there was a span of 9 bases. The CDR3 is made up of 14 amino acids. CDR3 residues: CASSRVSSNQPQHF. The CDR3 DNA follows: TGTGCCAGCAGCCGAGTATCTAGCAATCAGCCCCAGCATTTT.

This clonotype was observed at least ten times. This sequence joins TRBV6-1 and TRBJ1-6; D is ambiguous. V was clipped by 4 bases and J by 9 bases, with 22 bases between them. This CDR3 is 17 amino acids long. Germline CDR1 is MNHNS and CDR2 is SASEGT. CDR3: CASSASRPIQEGSPLHF. As DNA, the CDR3 is TGTGCCAGCAGTGCGAGCAGGCCAATCCAAGAGGGTTCACCCCTCCACTTT.

A few counts support this clonotype. The chain employs TRBV5-1 and TRBJ2-1; 9 bases fit TRBD2. With 8 bases clipped from V and 6 bases from J, the junction kept 9 bases outside the gene matches. The germline V gene has CDR1 SGHRS and CDR2 YFSETQ. This CDR3 contains 14 residues. The DNA for the CDR3 is TGCGCCAGTTTTAGCGGGAGCCGGGGCAATGAGCAGTTCTTC. This codes for CASFSGSRGNEQFF.

This clonotype has ten or more counts. The V gene is TRBV27, the J gene TRBJ2-7; 9 nucleotides agree with TRBD1. J gave up 1 base and V 3 bases, and 7 bases lay outside the gene matches. Germline CDR1 and CDR2: MNHEY and SMNVEV (reference sequence). CDR3 length: 16 amino acids. The CDR3 region has the DNA TGTGCCAGCAGTTTTAAGACCGGGACAGGGTCCTACGAGCAGTACTTC. As protein: CASSFKTGTGSYEQYF.

Concerning this clonotype: One base away lies a much larger clone, so this may be a sequencing read error. The CDR3 does not close with the conserved phenylalanine or tryptophan, likely indicating a read error. The chain recombines TRBV12-5 with TRBJ2-1; D gene uncertain. The end of the DNA is better explained by TRBJ2-5, so the J call may be wrong. CDR3 size: 11 residues. Germline V gene data show CDR1 as LGHNT and CDR2 as FRNRAP. CDR3 nucleotide sequence: TGTGCTAGTGGCCGAACGGAGACCCAGTACTCC. Protein: CASGRTETQYS.

This clonotype was detected many times. J is TRBJ1-5 and V is TRBV7-8; no definite D call. Germline V gene lookup returns CDR1 SGHVS and CDR2 FQNEAQ. The CDR3 is made up of 13 amino acids. The V end lost 5 bases, the J end lost 4 bases, and 9 bases lay between the germline ends. The CDR3 is CASSPIPNQPQHF. DNA of the CDR3: TGTGCCAGCAGCCCCATACCGAATCAGCCCCAGCATTTT.

This clonotype was detected ten times or more. The J gene is TRBJ2-5, the V gene TRBV20-1, with D perhaps TRBD1 or TRBD2 (6 bases each). This CDR3 region has 16 residues. CDR1 DFQATT and CDR2 SNEGSKA come from the germline V gene (reference sequence). Trimming left V 2 bases short and J 0 bases short, with 16 bases between. Here the CDR3 DNA reads TGCAGTGCTAGATCGGATCAGGGGAGGTACCAAGAGACCCAGTACTTC. It translates to CSARSDQGRYQETQYF.

This clonotype occurred many times. The V and J genes are TRBV14 and TRBJ2-7; perhaps TRBD2 as D (7 bases). CDR3 size: 15 residues. The germline V gene encodes CDR1 SGHDN and CDR2 FVKESK. V was cut by 4 bases and J by 5 bases, with 18 bases left in between. CDR3 amino acids: CASSPLGRGAHEQYF. CDR3 in DNA: TGTGCCAGCAGCCCCTTGGGGAGGGGGGCCCACGAGCAGTACTTC.

This clonotype was seen many times. The chain uses TRBV7-9 and TRBJ1-1; D is possibly TRBD1 (6 bases). Deletions cut 2 bases from V and 1 base from J, with 8 bases between. This CDR3 is built from 14 residues. Per the germline V gene, CDR1 is SEHNR and CDR2 is FQNEAQ (reference sequence). The CDR3: CASSLRDKNTEAFF. The CDR3 nucleotides are TGTGCCAGCAGCTTAAGGGACAAGAACACTGAAGCTTTCTTT. Supplemented by reference TRBV7-9 and TRBJ1-1, the full variable domain reads DTGVSQNPRHKITKRGQNVTFRCDPISEHNRLYWYRQTLGQGPEFLTYFQNEAQLEKSRLLSDRFSAERPKGSFSTLEIQRTEQGDSAMYLCASSLRDKNTEAFFGQGTRLTVV.

This clonotype was seen at least ten times. V gene TRBV11-2 combines with J gene TRBJ2-7; TRBD1 matches 7 bases. CDR1 is SGHAT, CDR2 FQNNGV, per germline. V lost 5 bases, J lost 1 base, and 11 bases stayed unmatched. The CDR3 is made up of 16 amino acids. As DNA, the CDR3 is TGTGCCAGCAGCCCCTCCGGACAGGAACAATCCTACGAGCAGTACTTC. Translated: CASSPSGQEQSYEQYF.

This clonotype was detected ten times or more. The chain has TRBV5-1 and TRBJ2-3, with TRBD2 matching 7 bases. After removal of 3 bases from V and 4 bases from J, the junction contained 11 bases not matched to a gene. Germline CDR1 reads SGHRS; CDR2 reads YFSETQ. The CDR3 is 16 residues long. CDR3: CASSSRGGIGPDTQYF. The CDR3 DNA reads TGCGCCAGCAGCTCGCGGGGAGGGATTGGCCCAGATACGCAGTATTTT.

This clonotype was seen at least ten times. The chain recombines TRBV27 with TRBJ1-2; 7 positions match TRBD1. The CDR3 is made up of 13 amino acids. With 4 bases clipped from V and 4 bases from J, the junction kept 3 bases outside the gene matches. CDR1 and CDR2 (germline): MNHEY, SMNVEV (reference sequence). CDR3: CASSYRGPYGYTF. CDR3 sequence (DNA): TGTGCCAGCAGTTACAGGGGCCCCTATGGCTACACCTTC.

This clonotype has more than one count but fewer than ten. V gene TRBV7-9 combines with J gene TRBJ1-1, with a tentative D call TRBD1 (6 bases). The CDR3 spans 14 residues. V lost 10 bases and J lost 0, with 15 bases in between. The germline V gene encodes CDR1 SEHNR and CDR2 FQNEAQ (reference sequence). The CDR3 loop reads CATKRGEVNTEAFF. CDR3 in DNA: TGTGCCACCAAGAGGGGGGAAGTGAACACTGAAGCTTTCTTT.

This clonotype appeared a few times. CDR3 residues: CASSRQGGAETQYF. For the CDR3, the DNA is TGCGCCAGCAGTAGACAGGGGGGGGCGGAGACCCAGTACTTC. The chain employs TRBV5-1 and TRBJ2-5, with 9 bases that match TRBD1. Germline CDR1 is SGHRS and CDR2 is YFSETQ. The CDR3 is made up of 14 amino acids. V lost 5 bases and J lost 5; bases outside the gene matches: 7. The whole variable domain, filled in from reference TRBV5-1 and TRBJ2-5, reads KAGVTQTPRYLIKTRGQQVTLSCSPISGHRSVSWYQQTPGQGLQFLFEYFSETQRNKGNFPGRFSGRQFSNSRSEMNVSTLELGDSALYLCASSRQGGAETQYFGPGTRLLVL.

This clonotype was seen only a few times. The V and J genes are TRBV20-1 and TRBJ2-2; 12 bases map to TRBD2. There are 18 residues in the CDR3. Unmatched junction bases numbered 11, after V lost 3 bases and J lost 3 bases. Germline CDR1 DFQATT, CDR2 SNEGSKA (reference sequence). CDR3 sequence: CSASILTSGSRDTGELFF. The CDR3 bases are TGCAGTGCTAGCATTCTGACTAGCGGGAGCCGGGACACCGGGGAGCTGTTTTTT.

The table lists this clonotype with a few counts. The V gene is TRBV19, the J gene TRBJ2-3; D uncertain. This CDR3 spans 15 amino acids. The V end was cut by 6 bases, the J end by 3 bases, with 16 bases between. Germline CDR1 and CDR2: LNHDA and SQIVND (reference sequence). The CDR3 is CASSALIEQTDTQYF. The CDR3 nucleotides read TGTGCCAGTAGCGCCCTCATCGAGCAGACAGATACGCAGTATTTT.